The T cell receptor (beta chain) described here comes from a study of blood T cell repertoires in COVID-19. For the study at large: COVID-19 samples collected from the United States, Italy and Spain covered acute and convalescent phases. From T cells, B-cell-depleted T cells, or PBMCs came the material, which was cDNA or gDNA.

The CDR3 extends over 13 amino acids. The age range of participants was 18 to 89 years, with residence in under 25 US areas. What the recovered Cohort 3 donors had was two negative PCRs, clearance, or symptom resolution. Assay used: immunoSEQ multiplex PCR; TCRdb lists only in-frame clones, some missing. The sample carries fewer than 400,000 clones, just under 90% recorded once. This chain joins TRBV21-1 and TRBJ1-1; TRBD1 is taken as the D call from the table, unchecked against the DNA. TRBV21-1 is reported as a pseudogene. The sequence came from a woman in her twenties or thirties who had recovered from COVID-19. Sequencing used PBMCs or T cells enriched from blood (not recorded which). CDR3 in DNA: TGTGCCAGCAGCAAAGAGCAGGGGTGGGCGGCTTTCTTT. Translating it yields CASSKEQGWAAFF.